The next 19 T cell receptor beta chains were all read from a single sample in a study of radiation and T cells in renal cell carcinoma. The table came from immunoSEQ multiplex PCR; TCRdb's copy has only in-frame clones and leaves some out. The data contain roughly 14,000 clones, over 60% of them singletons. Treatment defined: 15 Gy SBRT to primary tumor, nephrectomy 4 weeks later. The source material was tumor tissue, sampled from a patient whose treatment included radiotherapy and nephrectomy. These receptors were taken from an older woman with renal cell carcinoma.

The rearrangement links TRBV5-4 to TRBJ2-5; 9 bases align to TRBD1. CDR1 and CDR2 (germline): SGHNT, YYREEE (reference sequence). The V and J ends lost 1 base and 2 bases, in that order; junction bases with no gene match: 6. The CDR3 covers 16 residues. CDR3 amino acids: CASSLWGTGWQETQYF. CDR3 bases: TGTGCCAGCAGCTTGTGGGGGACAGGGTGGCAAGAGACCCAGTACTTC.

The rearrangement uses TRBV6-4 and TRBJ2-4; TRBD2 matches 10 bases. V lost 4 bases and J lost 15; bases outside the gene matches: 6. The CDR3 runs to 12 residues. The germline CDR1 and CDR2 sequences are MRHNA and SNTAGT. CDR3 in DNA: TGTGCCAGCAGTGGAGCTAGCGGGGGAGGGTACTTC. This codes for CASSGASGGGYF.

The CDR3: CASSSQESQPQHF. The DNA for the CDR3 is TGTGCCAGCAGTTCCCAGGAATCCCAGCCCCAGCATTTT. The J gene is TRBJ1-5, the V gene TRBV28; no clear D. Trimming pared 4 bases from V and 7 bases from J, leaving 11 bases between. Germline CDR1 reads MDHEN; CDR2 reads SYDVKM. The CDR3 spans 13 residues.

The V and J genes are TRBV6-5 and TRBJ2-5, with TRBD2 matching 7 bases. Looked up from germline, CDR1 is MNHEY and CDR2 is SVGAGI. V lost 6 bases and J lost 5; bases outside the gene matches: 6. CDR3 length equals 13 residues. CDR3 in amino acids: CASSPSGTETQYF. The DNA of the CDR3 is TGTGCCAGCAGCCCCAGCGGGACGGAGACCCAGTACTTC.

This clone was detected only a few times. This rearrangement joins TRBV27 to TRBJ2-7; the D gene is possibly TRBD1 (5 bases). The CDR3 spans 12 residues. The V gene lost 4 bases and the J gene lost 3 bases, with 7 bases spanning the gap. Germline CDR1 is MNHEY and CDR2 is SMNVEV (reference sequence). In DNA form, the CDR3 reads TGTGCCAGCAGTTCGCAGGGCTACGAGCAGTACTTC. Translation gives CASSSQGYEQYF.

This chain links TRBV5-1 with TRBJ1-2; perhaps TRBD1 as D (6 bases). Trimming cost V 2 bases and J 3 bases, with 14 bases left between them. Germline CDR1 and CDR2: SGHRS and YFSETQ. The CDR3 is made up of 15 amino acids. The CDR3 is CASSLGQPPDYGYTF. The CDR3 coding sequence is TGCGCCAGCAGCTTAGGACAGCCGCCCGACTATGGCTACACCTTC.

The V gene is TRBV15, the J gene TRBJ1-5; possibly TRBD1 for D (5 bases). CDR1 is LNHNV and CDR2 is YYDKDF in the germline V gene (reference sequence). The CDR3 loop spans 14 amino acids. V was clipped by 2 bases and J by 2 bases, with 7 bases between them. CDR3 nucleotides: TGTGCCACCAGCAGACAGGGAGGCAATCAGCCCCAGCATTTT. Its protein is CATSRQGGNQPQHF.

V and J are TRBV30 and TRBJ2-5, with D possibly being TRBD1 (5 bases). The CDR3 length is 12 residues. Trimming pared 7 bases from V and 5 bases from J, leaving 14 bases between. The germline V gene encodes CDR1 GTSNPN and CDR2 SVGIG (reference sequence). For the CDR3, the DNA is TGTGCCTTGAGGTGGTCAGGGGAGACCCAGTACTTC. Translated, it gives CALRWSGETQYF.

The V call is TRBV30, the J call TRBJ1-4; no definite D call. Per the germline V gene, CDR1 is GTSNPN and CDR2 is SVGIG (reference sequence). Trimming cost V 2 bases and J 4 bases, with 11 bases left between them. The CDR3 spans 14 residues. CDR3 bases: TGTGCCTGGAGTATTAAGGGAGGTAATGAAAAACTGTTTTTT. It translates to CAWSIKGGNEKLFF.

This clone has only a few counts. The chain is built from TRBV7-9 and TRBJ1-4; tentatively, D is TRBD1 (5 bases). The germline V and J ends were trimmed by 0 bases and 7 bases, with 6 bases remaining between them. From germline, CDR1 is SEHNR and CDR2 FQNEAQ (reference sequence). CDR3 size: 13 residues. The CDR3 is CASSLAGGEKLFF. The CDR3 DNA sequence: TGTGCCAGCAGCTTAGCCGGGGGTGAAAAACTGTTTTTT.

This clone was seen more than once but under ten times. V and J are TRBV6-5 and TRBJ2-2; possibly TRBD1 for D (6 bases). This CDR3 region has 15 residues. Germline values: CDR1 MNHEY, CDR2 SVGAGI. V lost 3 bases and J lost 5, with 13 bases in between. This CDR3 is CASSYKQGLTGELFF. CDR3 DNA: TGTGCCAGCAGTTATAAACAGGGTTTGACCGGGGAGCTGTTTTTT.

This clone has more than one count but fewer than ten. The J gene is TRBJ2-5, the V gene TRBV18; D is undetermined. This CDR3 contains 16 residues. The V gene lost 3 bases and the J gene lost 2 bases, with 16 bases spanning the gap. CDR1 is KGHSH and CDR2 is LQKENI in the germline V gene. Written as DNA, the CDR3 is TGTGCCAGCTCACCCGTGACTCTCGGGTATCAAGAGACCCAGTACTTC. Translated: CASSPVTLGYQETQYF.

This clone was seen more than once but under ten times. The chain recombines TRBV10-1 with TRBJ2-1; 9 bases align to TRBD2. The CDR3 runs to 17 residues. V shed 6 bases and J 0 bases; nucleotides not matched to a gene: 9. Germline values: CDR1 WNHNN, CDR2 SYGVQD (reference sequence). The CDR3 spells CASSRLADLSSYNEQFF. In DNA form, the CDR3 reads TGCGCCAGCAGCCGACTAGCGGATCTAAGCTCCTACAATGAGCAGTTCTTC.

The rearrangement links TRBV11-2 to TRBJ2-1; D gene unclear. Germline values: CDR1 SGHAT, CDR2 FQNNGV. Trimming cost V 6 bases and J 0 bases, with 9 bases left between them. The CDR3 extends over 14 amino acids. CDR3 sequence reads: CASRNSRSYNEQFF. The CDR3 region has the DNA TGTGCCAGCAGGAACAGTCGCTCCTACAATGAGCAGTTCTTC.

This clone was found a few times. This chain uses TRBV19 with TRBJ2-5; the D gene is possibly TRBD1 (6 bases). The CDR3 runs 14 residues. The germline V gene has CDR1 LNHDA and CDR2 SQIVND (reference sequence). The germline V and J ends were trimmed by 6 bases and 5 bases, with 16 bases remaining between them. The CDR3 here is CASSQQGWGETQYF. In nucleotides, the CDR3 is TGTGCCAGTAGCCAACAGGGATGGGGCGAGACCCAGTACTTC.

This clone was observed a single time. The chain recombines TRBV27 with TRBJ2-1; D remains ambiguous. Trimming took off 4 bases at V and 8 bases at J, with 9 bases between the two ends. Germline values: CDR1 MNHEY, CDR2 SMNVEV (reference sequence). CDR3 length: 12 amino acids. CDR3 nucleotides: TGTGCCAGCAGTTCTTCTACATATGAGCAGTTCTTC. This sequence encodes CASSSSTYEQFF.

This chain uses TRBV5-5 with TRBJ2-1, with 10 nucleotides matching TRBD2. Germline values: CDR1 SGHKS, CDR2 YYEKEE (reference sequence). V trimming: 4 bases; J trimming: 6 bases; junction bases outside the gene matches: 13. There are 17 residues in the CDR3. In nucleotides, the CDR3 is TGTGCCAGCAGCCCCAAGAGAGGACTAGCGGTCGGCAATGAGCAGTTCTTC. This translates into CASSPKRGLAVGNEQFF. Supplemented by reference TRBV5-5 and TRBJ2-1, the full variable domain reads DAGVTQSPTHLIKTRGQQVTLRCSPISGHKSVSWYQQVLGQGPQFIFQYYEKEERGRGNFPDRFSARQFPNYSSELNVNALLLGDSALYLCASSPKRGLAVGNEQFFGPGTRLTVL.

This sequence joins TRBV27 and TRBJ2-7; TRBD1 aligns across 8 bases. Trimming cost V 5 bases and J 2 bases; bases outside gene matches: 5. Germline lookup yields CDR1 MNHEY and CDR2 SMNVEV (reference sequence). The CDR3 sequence is 14 residues long. The chain's CDR3 is CASSPLTGAYEQYF. In nucleotides, the CDR3 is TGTGCCAGCAGTCCGCTGACAGGGGCCTACGAGCAGTACTTC.

V is TRBV7-2 and J is TRBJ2-3, with TRBD2 identical over 11 bases. J was trimmed by 2 bases and V by 1 base; bases with no gene match: 5. CDR1 is SGHTA, CDR2 FQGNSA, per germline. The CDR3 spans 17 residues. The CDR3 DNA follows: TGTGCCAGCAGCTTAGTAGCGGGGGGGGCGAACACAGATACGCAGTATTTT. Its translation: CASSLVAGGANTDTQYF.